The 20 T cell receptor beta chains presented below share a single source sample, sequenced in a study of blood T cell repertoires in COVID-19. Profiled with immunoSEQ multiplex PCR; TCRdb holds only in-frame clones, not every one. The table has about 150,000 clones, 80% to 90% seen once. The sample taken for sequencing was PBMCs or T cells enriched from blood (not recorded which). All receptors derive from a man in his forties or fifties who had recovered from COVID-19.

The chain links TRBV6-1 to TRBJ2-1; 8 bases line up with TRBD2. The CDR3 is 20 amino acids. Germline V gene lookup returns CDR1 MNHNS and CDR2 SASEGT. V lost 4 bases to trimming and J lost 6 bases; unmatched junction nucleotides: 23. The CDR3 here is CASSALPRAGARNRGNEQFF. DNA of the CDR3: TGTGCCAGCAGTGCCCTCCCCAGAGCGGGGGCACGCAACCGGGGCAATGAGCAGTTCTTC.

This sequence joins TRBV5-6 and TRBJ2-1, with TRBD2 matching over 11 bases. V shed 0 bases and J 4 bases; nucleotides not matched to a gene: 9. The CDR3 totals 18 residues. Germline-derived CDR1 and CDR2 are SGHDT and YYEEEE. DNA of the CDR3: TGTGCCAGCAGCTTGGCCTTGAGTAGCGGGGGGGCGTACAATGAGCAGTTCTTC. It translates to CASSLALSSGGAYNEQFF.

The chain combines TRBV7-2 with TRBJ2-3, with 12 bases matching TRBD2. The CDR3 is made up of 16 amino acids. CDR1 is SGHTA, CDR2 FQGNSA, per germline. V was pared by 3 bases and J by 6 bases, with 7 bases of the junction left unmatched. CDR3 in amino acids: CASSFSLAGGGDTQYF. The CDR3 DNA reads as TGTGCCAGCAGCTTCTCACTAGCGGGAGGTGGTGATACGCAGTATTTT.

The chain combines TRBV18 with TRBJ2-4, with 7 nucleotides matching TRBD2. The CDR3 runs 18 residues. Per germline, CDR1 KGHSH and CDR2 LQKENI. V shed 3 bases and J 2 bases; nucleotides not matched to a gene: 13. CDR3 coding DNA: TGTGCCAGCTCACCCCTAGCGGCCCCAAAGGGAACCAAAAACATTCAGTACTTC. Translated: CASSPLAAPKGTKNIQYF.

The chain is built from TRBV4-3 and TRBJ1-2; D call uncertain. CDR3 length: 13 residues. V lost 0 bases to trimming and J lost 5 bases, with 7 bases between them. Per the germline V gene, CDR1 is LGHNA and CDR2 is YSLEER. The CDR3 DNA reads TGCGCCAGCAGCCAAGAAGCCCATTATGGCTACACCTTC. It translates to CASSQEAHYGYTF.

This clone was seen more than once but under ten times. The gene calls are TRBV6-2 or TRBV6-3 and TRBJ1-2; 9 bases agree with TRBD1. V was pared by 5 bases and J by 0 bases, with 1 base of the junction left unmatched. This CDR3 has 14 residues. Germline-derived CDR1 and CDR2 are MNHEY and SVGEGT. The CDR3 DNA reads TGTGCCAGCAGTCGACAGGGGGCTAACTATGGCTACACCTTC. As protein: CASSRQGANYGYTF.

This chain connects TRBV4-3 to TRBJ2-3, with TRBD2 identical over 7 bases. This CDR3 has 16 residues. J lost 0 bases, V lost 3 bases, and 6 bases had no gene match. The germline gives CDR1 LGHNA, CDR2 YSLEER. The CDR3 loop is CASSHLSGVSTDTQYF. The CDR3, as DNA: TGCGCCAGCAGCCATTTAAGCGGGGTGAGCACAGATACGCAGTATTTT.

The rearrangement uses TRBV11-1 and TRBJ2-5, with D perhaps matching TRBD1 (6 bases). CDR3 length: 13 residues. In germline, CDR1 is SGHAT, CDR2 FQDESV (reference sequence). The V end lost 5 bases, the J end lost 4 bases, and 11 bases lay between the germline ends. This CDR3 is CASSPSTGETQYF. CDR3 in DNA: TGTGCCAGCAGCCCGTCGACAGGAGAGACCCAGTACTTC.

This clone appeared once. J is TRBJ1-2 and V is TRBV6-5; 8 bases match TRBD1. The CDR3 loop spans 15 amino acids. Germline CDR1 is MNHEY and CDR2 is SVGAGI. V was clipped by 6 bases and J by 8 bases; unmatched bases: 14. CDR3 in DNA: TGTGCCAGCAGCGCCACCGGGACAGGTGCGGGGGGCTACACCTTC. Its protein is CASSATGTGAGGYTF.

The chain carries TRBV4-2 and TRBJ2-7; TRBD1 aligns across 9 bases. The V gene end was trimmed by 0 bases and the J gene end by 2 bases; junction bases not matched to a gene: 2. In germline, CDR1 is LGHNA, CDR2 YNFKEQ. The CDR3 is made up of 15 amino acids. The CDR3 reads CASSQDRTGAYEQYV. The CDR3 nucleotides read TGTGCCAGCAGCCAAGACCGGACAGGGGCCTACGAGCAGTACGTC.

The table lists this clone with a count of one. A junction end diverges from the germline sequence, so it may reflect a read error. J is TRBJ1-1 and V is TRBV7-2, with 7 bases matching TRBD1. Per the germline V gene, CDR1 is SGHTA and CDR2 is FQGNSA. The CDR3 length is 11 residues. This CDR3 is CASSPRTDRAF. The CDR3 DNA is TGTGCCAGCAGCCCCAGGACTGACAGGGCATTT.

DNA of the CDR3: TGTGCCAGCAGCTTGGGGACAGTTAACACTGAAGCTTTCTTT. This gives the protein CASSLGTVNTEAFF. The V call is TRBV5-4, the J call TRBJ1-1; the D gene is possibly TRBD1 (6 bases). The CDR3 is 14 residues long. V lost 0 bases and J lost 2, with 8 bases in between. The germline V gene encodes CDR1 SGHNT and CDR2 YYREEE (reference sequence).

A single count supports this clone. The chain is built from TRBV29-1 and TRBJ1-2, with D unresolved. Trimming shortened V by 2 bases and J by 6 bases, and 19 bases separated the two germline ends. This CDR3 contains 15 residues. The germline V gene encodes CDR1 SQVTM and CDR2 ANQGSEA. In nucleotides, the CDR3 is TGCAGCGTTGAAAACACACCTCGGGAAACGCATGGCTACACCTTC. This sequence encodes CSVENTPRETHGYTF. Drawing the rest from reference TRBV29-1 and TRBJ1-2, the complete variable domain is SAVISQKPSRDICQRGTSLTIQCQVDSQVTMMFWYRQQPGQSLTLIATANQGSEATYESGFVIDKFPISRPNLTFSTLTVSNMSPEDSSIYLCSVENTPRETHGYTFGSGTRLTVV.

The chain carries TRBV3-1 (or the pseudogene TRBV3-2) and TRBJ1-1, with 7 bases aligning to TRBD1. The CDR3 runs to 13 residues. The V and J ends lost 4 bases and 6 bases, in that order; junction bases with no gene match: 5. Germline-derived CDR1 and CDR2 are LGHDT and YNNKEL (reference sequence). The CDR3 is CASSRRGGPEAFF. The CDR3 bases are TGTGCCAGCAGCCGGCGAGGGGGCCCTGAAGCTTTCTTT.

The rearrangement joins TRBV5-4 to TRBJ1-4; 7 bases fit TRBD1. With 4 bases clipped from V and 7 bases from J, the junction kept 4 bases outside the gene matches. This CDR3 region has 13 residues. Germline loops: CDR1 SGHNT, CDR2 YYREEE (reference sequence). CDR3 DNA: TGTGCCAGCAGCATCGGGACAGCTGAAAAACTGTTTTTT. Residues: CASSIGTAEKLFF. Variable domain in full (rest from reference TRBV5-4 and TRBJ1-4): ETGVTQSPTHLIKTRGQQVTLRCSSQSGHNTVSWYQQALGQGPQFIFQYYREEENGRGNFPPRFSGLQFPNYSSELNVNALELDDSALYLCASSIGTAEKLFFGSGTQLSVL.

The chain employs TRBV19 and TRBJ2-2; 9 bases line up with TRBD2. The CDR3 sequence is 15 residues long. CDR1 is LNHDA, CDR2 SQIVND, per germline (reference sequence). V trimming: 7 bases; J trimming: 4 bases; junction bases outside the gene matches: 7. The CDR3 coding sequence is TGTGCCAGTAAAGGGCTAGCGGGGCCCACCGGGGAGCTGTTTTTT. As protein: CASKGLAGPTGELFF.

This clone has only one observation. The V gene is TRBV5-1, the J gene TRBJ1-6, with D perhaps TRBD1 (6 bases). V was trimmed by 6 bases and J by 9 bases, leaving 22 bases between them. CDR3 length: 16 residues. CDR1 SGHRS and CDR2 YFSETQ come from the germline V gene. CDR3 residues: CASTYGGLGGSSPLHF. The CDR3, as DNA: TGCGCCAGCACGTACGGGGGGCTGGGTGGTAGTTCACCCCTCCACTTT. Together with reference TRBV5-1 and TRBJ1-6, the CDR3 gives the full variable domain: KAGVTQTPRYLIKTRGQQVTLSCSPISGHRSVSWYQQTPGQGLQFLFEYFSETQRNKGNFPGRFSGRQFSNSRSEMNVSTLELGDSALYLCASTYGGLGGSSPLHFGNGTRLTVT.

The CDR3 region has the DNA TGTGCCAGCAGCCGTCGCACACCTCGAAGCACAGATACGCAGTATTTT. Protein product: CASSRRTPRSTDTQYF. The chain couples TRBV11-1 to TRBJ2-3; no reliable D call. Germline V gives CDR1 SGHAT, CDR2 FQDESV (reference sequence). V lost 5 bases to trimming and J lost 0 bases, with 15 bases between them. This CDR3 comprises 16 residues.

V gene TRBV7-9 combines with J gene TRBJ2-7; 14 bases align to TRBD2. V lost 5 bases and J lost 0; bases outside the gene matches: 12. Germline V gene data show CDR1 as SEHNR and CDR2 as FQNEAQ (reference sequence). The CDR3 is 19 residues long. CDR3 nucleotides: TGTGCCAGCAGCCCTAGCCGAGGGACTAGCGGGGGAAGCTCCTACGAGCAGTACGTC. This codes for CASSPSRGTSGGSSYEQYV.

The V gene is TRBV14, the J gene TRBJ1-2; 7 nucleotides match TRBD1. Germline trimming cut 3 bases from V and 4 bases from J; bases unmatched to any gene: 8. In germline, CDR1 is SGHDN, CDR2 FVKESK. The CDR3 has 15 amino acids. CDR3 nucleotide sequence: TGTGCCAGCAGCCAGCGACAGGGAGCCCTCTATGGCTACACCTTC. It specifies CASSQRQGALYGYTF.